This T cell receptor (beta chain) was recorded in a study of blood T cells in healthy people across ages. Study-level points and caveats: Comparison with aged donors showed that long-lived donors had more naive CD4+ cells and higher diversity. PBMCs left unsorted prevented a conclusive naive versus antigen-experienced comparison. With donor CMV status unknown, expanded clonotype changes were possibly confounded.

A second PCR of about 7 to 12 cycles used a sample-barcoded 5' primer and a J-beta primer mix. TCRdb passed the 5' RACE reads through MiXCR, listing each CDR3 protein once. Among about 720,000 distinct CDR3 sequences, approximately 22% were seen once, and the ten largest hold 20% to 25%. A word on this clonotype: No antigen is known for it. Germline and junction disagree at one end, which may indicate a read error.

What was sequenced was blood. This clonotype originated in a man in his 70s in good health.

CDR3 loop: CASSRVISYNEQLF. DNA of the CDR3: TGTGCCAGCTCCCGGGTCATCTCCTACAATGAGCAGCTCTTC. This chain uses TRBV7-9 with TRBJ2-1; no firm D call. The germline CDR1 and CDR2 sequences are SEHNR and FQNEAQ (reference sequence). This CDR3 comprises 14 residues.